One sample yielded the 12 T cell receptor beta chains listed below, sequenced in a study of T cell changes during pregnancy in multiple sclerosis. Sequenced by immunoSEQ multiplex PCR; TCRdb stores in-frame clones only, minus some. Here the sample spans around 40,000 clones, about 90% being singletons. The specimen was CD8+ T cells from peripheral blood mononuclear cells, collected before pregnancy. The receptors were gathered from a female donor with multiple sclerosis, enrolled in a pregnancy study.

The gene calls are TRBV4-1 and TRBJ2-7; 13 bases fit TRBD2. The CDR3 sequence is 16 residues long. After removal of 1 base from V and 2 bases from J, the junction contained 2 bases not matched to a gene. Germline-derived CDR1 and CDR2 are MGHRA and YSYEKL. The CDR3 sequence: CASSQVLAGGPYEQYF. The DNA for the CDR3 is TGCGCCAGCAGCCAAGTACTAGCGGGGGGGCCCTACGAGCAGTACTTC.

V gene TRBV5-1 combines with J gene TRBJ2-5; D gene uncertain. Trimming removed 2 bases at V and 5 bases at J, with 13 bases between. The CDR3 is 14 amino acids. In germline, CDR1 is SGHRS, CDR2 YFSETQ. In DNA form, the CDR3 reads TGCGCCAGCAGCTTCTTGTCTCTCGGGGAGACCCAGTACTTC. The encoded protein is CASSFLSLGETQYF.

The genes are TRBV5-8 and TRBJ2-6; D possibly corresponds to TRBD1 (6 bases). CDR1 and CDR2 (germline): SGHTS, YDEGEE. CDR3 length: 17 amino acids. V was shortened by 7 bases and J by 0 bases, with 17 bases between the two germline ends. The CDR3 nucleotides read TGTGCCAGCTCGGACAGCTTCCCTTCCTCTGGGGCCAACGTCCTGACTTTC. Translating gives CASSDSFPSSGANVLTF. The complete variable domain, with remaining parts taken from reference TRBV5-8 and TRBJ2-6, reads EAGVTQSPTHLIKTRGQQATLRCSPISGHTSVYWYQQALGLGLQFLLWYDEGEERNRGNFPPRFSGRQFPNYSSELNVNALELEDSALYLCASSDSFPSSGANVLTFGAGSRLTVL.

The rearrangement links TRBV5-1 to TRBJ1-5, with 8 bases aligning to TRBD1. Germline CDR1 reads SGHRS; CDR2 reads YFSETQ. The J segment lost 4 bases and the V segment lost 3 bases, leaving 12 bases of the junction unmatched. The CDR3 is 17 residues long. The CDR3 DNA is TGCGCCAGCAGCTCTTTTCTCCCGTGGGACAGGAATCAGCCCCAGCATTTT. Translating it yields CASSSFLPWDRNQPQHF. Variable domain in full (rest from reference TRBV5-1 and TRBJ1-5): KAGVTQTPRYLIKTRGQQVTLSCSPISGHRSVSWYQQTPGQGLQFLFEYFSETQRNKGNFPGRFSGRQFSNSRSEMNVSTLELGDSALYLCASSSFLPWDRNQPQHFGDGTRLSIL.

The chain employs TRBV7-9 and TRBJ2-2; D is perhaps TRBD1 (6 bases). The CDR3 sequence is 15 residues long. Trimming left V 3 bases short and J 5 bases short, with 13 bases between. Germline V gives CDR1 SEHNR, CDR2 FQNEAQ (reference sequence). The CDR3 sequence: CASSFPGGGTGELFF. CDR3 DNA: TGTGCCAGCAGCTTTCCTGGGGGCGGAACCGGGGAGCTGTTTTTT.

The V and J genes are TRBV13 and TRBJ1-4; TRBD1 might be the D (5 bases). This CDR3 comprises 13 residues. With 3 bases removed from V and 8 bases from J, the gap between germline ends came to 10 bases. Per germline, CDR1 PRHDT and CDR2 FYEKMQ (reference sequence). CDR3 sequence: CASSLGRGEKLFF. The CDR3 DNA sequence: TGTGCCAGCAGCTTGGGGCGTGGGGAAAAACTGTTTTTT.

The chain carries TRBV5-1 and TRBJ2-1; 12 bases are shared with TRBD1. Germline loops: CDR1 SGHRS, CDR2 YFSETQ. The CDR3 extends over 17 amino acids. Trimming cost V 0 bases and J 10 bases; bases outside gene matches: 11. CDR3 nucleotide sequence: TGCGCCAGCAGCTTGGGGCCGGGGGGACAGGGGGCTCGGGAGCAGTTCTTC. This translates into CASSLGPGGQGAREQFF.

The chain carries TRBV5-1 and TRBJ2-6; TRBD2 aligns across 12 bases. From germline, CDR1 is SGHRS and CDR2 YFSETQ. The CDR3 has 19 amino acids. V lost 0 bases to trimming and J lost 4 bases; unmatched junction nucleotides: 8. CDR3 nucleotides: TGCGCCAGCAGCTTGGCGCTAGCGGGAGGGCCATCGGGGGCCAACGTCCTGACTTTC. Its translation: CASSLALAGGPSGANVLTF.

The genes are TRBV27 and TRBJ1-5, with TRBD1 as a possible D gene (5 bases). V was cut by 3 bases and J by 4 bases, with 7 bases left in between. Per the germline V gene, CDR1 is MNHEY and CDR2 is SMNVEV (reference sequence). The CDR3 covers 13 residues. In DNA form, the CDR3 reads TGTGCCAGCAGTTTTCGGGGGAATCAGCCCCAGCATTTT. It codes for CASSFRGNQPQHF.

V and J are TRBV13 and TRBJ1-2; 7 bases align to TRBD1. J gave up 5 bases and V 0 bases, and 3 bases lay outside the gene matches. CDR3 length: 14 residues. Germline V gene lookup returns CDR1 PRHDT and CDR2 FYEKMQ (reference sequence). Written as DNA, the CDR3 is TGTGCCAGCAGCTTAGGACAGGGGTGGTATGGCTACACCTTC. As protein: CASSLGQGWYGYTF.

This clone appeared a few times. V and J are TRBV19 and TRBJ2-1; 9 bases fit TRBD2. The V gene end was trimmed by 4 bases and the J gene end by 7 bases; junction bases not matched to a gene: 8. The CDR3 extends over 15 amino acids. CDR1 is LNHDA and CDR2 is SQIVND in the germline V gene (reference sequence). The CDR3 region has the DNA TGTGCCAGTAGTACTACCTCTAGCGGGGTAAATGAGCAGTTCTTC. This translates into CASSTTSSGVNEQFF.

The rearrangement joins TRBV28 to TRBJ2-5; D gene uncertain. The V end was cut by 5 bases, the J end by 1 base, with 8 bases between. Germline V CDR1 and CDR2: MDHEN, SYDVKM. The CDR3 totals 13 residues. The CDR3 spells CASSTEIQETQYF. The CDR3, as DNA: TGTGCCAGCAGTACAGAGATCCAAGAGACCCAGTACTTC. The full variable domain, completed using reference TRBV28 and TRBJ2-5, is DVKVTQSSRYLVKRTGEKVFLECVQDMDHENMFWYRQDPGLGLRLIYFSYDVKMKEKGDIPEGYSVSREKKERFSLILESASTNQTSMYLCASSTEIQETQYFGPGTRLLVL.